This T cell receptor (beta chain) was captured by sequencing in a study of T cell responses to AZD1222 COVID-19 vaccine. Findings of the study overall: All repertoire sampling was performed exclusively after the peak T cell response. Donors were largely white British and mainly female; clonal diversity was possibly underestimated. Among AZD1222 vaccinees, only 5 to 7 were seropositive at baseline.

Trimming shortened V by 0 bases and J by 5 bases, and 13 bases separated the two germline ends. There are 15 residues in the CDR3. Germline V gene sequence: CDR1 LGHNA, CDR2 YNFKEQ. Profiled with immunoSEQ multiplex PCR; TCRdb holds only in-frame clones, not every one. The sample comprises about 120,000 clones, about 91% of which are singletons, and over 8.5% rests with the top ten. With regard to this clone: What it binds is not known.

The sequences come from peripheral blood, collected on day 0 of AZD1222 vaccination. The TCR originated in an adult in good health. This sequence joins TRBV4-2 and TRBJ2-5; perhaps TRBD2 as D (6 bases). CDR3 amino acids: CASSQDGVGGETQYF. The CDR3 DNA sequence: TGTGCCAGCAGCCAAGATGGTGTGGGAGGCGAGACCCAGTACTTC.